This paragraph covers one TCR beta chain sequence. What it binds is unknown. The data originate from a study of identifying expanded T cells in peripheral blood. Overall study results and limits: Approximately 2-week clone count variance significantly increased as total template count grew.

This CDR3 is 17 amino acids long. V lost 5 bases and J lost 1; bases outside the gene matches: 11. Germline V lookup: CDR1 ENHRY, CDR2 SYGVKD. Sequencing was performed with immunoSEQ multiplex PCR; in TCRdb, only in-frame clones are kept and a portion is missing. The sample has approximately 85,000 clones; 88% are singletons. J is TRBJ1-2 and V is TRBV10-3, with 9 bases matching TRBD1. This TCR came from a person between 18 and 75 years old in good health. The specimen was blood. CDR3 DNA: TGTGCCATCAGTCAAAGATCCGGGACAGGGATTAACTATGGCTACACCTTC. This gives the protein CAISQRSGTGINYGYTF.